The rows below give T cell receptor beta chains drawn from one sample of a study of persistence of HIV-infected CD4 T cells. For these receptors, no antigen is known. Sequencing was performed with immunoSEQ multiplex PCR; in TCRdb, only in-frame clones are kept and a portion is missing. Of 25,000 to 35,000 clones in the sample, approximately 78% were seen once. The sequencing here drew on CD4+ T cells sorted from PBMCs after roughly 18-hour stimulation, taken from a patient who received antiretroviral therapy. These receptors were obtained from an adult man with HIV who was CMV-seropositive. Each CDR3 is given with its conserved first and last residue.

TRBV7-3,CASSLPGSPLHF
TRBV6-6,CASRSNTGTIQKLFF
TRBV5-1,CASSWGTGNTIYF
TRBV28,CASSFRPGGKSGNTIYF
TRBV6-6,CASTSTVPPYNEQFF
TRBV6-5,CASRRLAGGSDTQYF
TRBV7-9,CASSLGTGKTYEQYF
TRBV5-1,CASRGGTGDEKLFF
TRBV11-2,CASSKPGQDYGYTF
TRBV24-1,CATSDLVQIPTRLGGNTEAFF
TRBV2,CASRINRDYEQFF
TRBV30,CAWRVRTSGGFANTGELFF
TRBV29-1,CSVGQGLLYEQYF
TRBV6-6,CASRGSDYNEQYF
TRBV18,CASSEGQVGQPQHF
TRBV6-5,CASSYRGAQSTGELFF
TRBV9,CASSVGGRGVREAREQYF
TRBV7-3,CASSIPGSPLHF
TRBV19,CASSITSPDTEQFF
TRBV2,CASSISGITEAFF
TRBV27,CASSSQLITDTQYF
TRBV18,CASSHTPARYTEAFF
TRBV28,CASSFDREAGELFF
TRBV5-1,CASSPVGGGYEQYF
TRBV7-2,CASSPREIYGYTF
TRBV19,CATSSGFGEKLFF
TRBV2,CASSVSTDTQYF
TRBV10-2,CASKKPGQLYEQYF